The clone carrying this T cell receptor (beta chain) was recorded a few times. Its antigen is not known. The source of the sample is a study of T-cell memory formation after mild COVID-19. About the research overall: In these data, TCR clusters were largely donor specific.

The trim removed 3 bases at V and 7 bases at J, leaving 4 bases unmatched. CDR3 size: 14 residues. Germline lookup yields CDR1 SGHTA and CDR2 FQGNSA. Employing constant-segment primers, 5'RACE generated TCR alpha and TCR beta cDNA libraries bearing sample barcodes and UMIs. TCRdb re-analysed the 5' RACE reads in MiXCR, keeping a single row per CDR3 protein. The table includes 110,000 or so distinct CDR3 sequences, about a fifth detected once. Study findings and constraints: In second-wave clones peaking day 37, SARS-CoV-2 specificity remained unconfirmed.

J is TRBJ2-1 and V is TRBV7-2; 9 bases match TRBD1. Source material: PBMCs or a T cell subset sorted from them (not recorded which). This TCR was sampled from a man between 18 and 29 years old who had mild COVID-19 (a few samples of this study predate the infection). Cell type and time point are not known. The CDR3 DNA reads TGTGCCAGCAGCTTGGGACAGGGTGGGAATGAGCAGTTCTTC. Translated, it gives CASSLGQGGNEQFF.